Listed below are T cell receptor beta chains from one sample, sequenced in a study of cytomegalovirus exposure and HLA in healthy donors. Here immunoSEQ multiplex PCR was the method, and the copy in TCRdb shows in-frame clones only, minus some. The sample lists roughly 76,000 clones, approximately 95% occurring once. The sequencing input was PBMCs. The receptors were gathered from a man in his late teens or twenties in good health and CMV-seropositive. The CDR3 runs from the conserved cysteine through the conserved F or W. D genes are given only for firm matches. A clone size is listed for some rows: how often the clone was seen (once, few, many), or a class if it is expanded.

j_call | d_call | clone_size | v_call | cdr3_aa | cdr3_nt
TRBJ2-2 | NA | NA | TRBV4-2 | CASSQEGRLNTGELFF | TGTGCCAGCAGCCAAGAGGGCAGACTAAACACCGGGGAGCTGTTTTTT
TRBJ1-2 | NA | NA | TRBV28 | CASNGRQGYTF | TGTGCCAGCAACGGGAGGCAAGGCTACACCTTC
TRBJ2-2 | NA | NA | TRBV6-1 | CAAIGPESGTGELFF | TGTGCCGCCATTGGGCCAGAAAGTGGCACCGGGGAGCTGTTTTTT
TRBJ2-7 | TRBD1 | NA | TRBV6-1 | CASKGTGYEQYF | TGTGCCAGCAAGGGGACAGGATACGAGCAGTACTTC
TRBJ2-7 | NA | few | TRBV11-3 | CAPMEQYF | TGTGCCCCCATGGAGCAGTACTTC
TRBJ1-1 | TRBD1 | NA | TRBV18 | CASSQGENTEAFF | TGTGCCAGCTCCCAGGGGGAGAACACTGAAGCTTTCTTT
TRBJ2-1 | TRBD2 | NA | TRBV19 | CASRGLAGVPRAHNEQFF | TGTGCCAGTAGGGGACTAGCGGGAGTACCACGGGCCCACAATGAGCAGTTCTTC
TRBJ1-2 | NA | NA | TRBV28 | CASGLGEYGYTF | TGTGCCAGCGGGCTCGGCGAGTATGGCTACACCTTC
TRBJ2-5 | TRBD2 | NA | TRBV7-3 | CASSLLAGGPEGETQYF | TGTGCCAGCAGTTTACTGGCGGGAGGGCCAGAGGGAGAGACCCAGTACTTC
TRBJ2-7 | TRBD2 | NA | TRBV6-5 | CASRKSLAGEQYF | TGTGCCAGCAGAAAGAGTCTAGCGGGCGAGCAGTACTTC
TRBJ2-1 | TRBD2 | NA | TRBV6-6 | CASSSTSGHNEQFF | TGTGCCAGCAGTTCGACTAGCGGGCACAATGAGCAGTTCTTC
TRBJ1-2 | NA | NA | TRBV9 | CASSDRANYGYTF | TGTGCCAGCAGCGACCGAGCCAACTATGGCTACACCTTC
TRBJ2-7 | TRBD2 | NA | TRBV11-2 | CASSPSGGIDEQYF | TGTGCCAGCAGTCCGTCCGGGGGGATCGACGAGCAGTACTTC
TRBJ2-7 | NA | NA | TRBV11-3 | CASSVNRDYEQYF | TGTGCCAGCAGCGTTAACAGGGACTACGAGCAGTACTTC
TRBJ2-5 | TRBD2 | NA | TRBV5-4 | CASSLGLAGQETQYF | TGTGCCAGCAGCTTGGGCCTAGCGGGCCAAGAGACCCAGTACTTC
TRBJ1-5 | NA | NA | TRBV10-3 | CAISPDRQYNQPQHF | TGTGCCATCAGCCCCGACAGGCAATACAATCAGCCCCAGCATTTT
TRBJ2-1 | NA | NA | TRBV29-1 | CSGQSSSDEQFF | TGCAGCGGGCAATCTAGCTCCGATGAGCAGTTCTTC
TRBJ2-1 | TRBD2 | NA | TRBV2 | CASRGLAGGQNEQFF | TGTGCCAGCAGGGGACTAGCGGGAGGGCAAAATGAGCAGTTCTTC
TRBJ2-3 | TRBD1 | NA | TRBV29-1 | CSVRDRGRTDTQYF | TGCAGCGTTAGGGACAGGGGTCGTACAGATACGCAGTATTTT
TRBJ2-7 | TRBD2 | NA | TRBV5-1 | CASSYGLAGVRVHEQYF | TGCGCCAGCAGCTACGGACTAGCGGGAGTTCGGGTGCACGAGCAGTACTTC
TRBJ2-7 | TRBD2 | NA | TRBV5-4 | CASSPGVAGGYEQYF | TGTGCCAGCAGCCCCGGGGTAGCGGGAGGGTACGAGCAGTACTTC
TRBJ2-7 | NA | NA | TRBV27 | CASSANVRSYEQYF | TGTGCCAGCAGTGCCAATGTGAGGTCCTACGAGCAGTACTTC
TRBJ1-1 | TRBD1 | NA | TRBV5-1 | CASSIRDRGRENPEAFF | TGCGCCAGCAGCATCCGGGACAGGGGGCGGGAGAACCCTGAAGCTTTCTTT
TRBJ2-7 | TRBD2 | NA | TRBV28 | CASSPPSAGSIYEQYF | TGTGCCAGCAGTCCACCCTCAGCGGGGTCGATCTACGAGCAGTACTTC
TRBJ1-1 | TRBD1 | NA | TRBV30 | CAWSVYQGAGIEAFF | TGTGCCTGGAGTGTTTACCAGGGGGCGGGGATTGAAGCTTTCTTT
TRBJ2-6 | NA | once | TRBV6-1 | CASSEDSSGANVLTF | TGTGCCAGCAGTGAAGACAGCTCTGGGGCCAACGTCCTGACTTTC
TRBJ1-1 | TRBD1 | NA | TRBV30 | CAWARTGFLDEAFF | TGTGCCTGGGCCCGGACAGGGTTCCTCGATGAAGCTTTCTTT
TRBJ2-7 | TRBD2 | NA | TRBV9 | CASSVSGTPNEQYF | TGTGCCAGCAGCGTTAGCGGGACCCCAAACGAGCAGTACTTC
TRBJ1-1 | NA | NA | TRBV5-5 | CASSRAGMGNTEAFF | TGTGCCAGCAGCCGCGCGGGGATGGGGAACACTGAAGCTTTCTTT
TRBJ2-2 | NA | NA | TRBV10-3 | CAISESYLINTGELFF | TGTGCCATCAGTGAAAGTTACTTGATTAACACCGGGGAGCTGTTTTTT
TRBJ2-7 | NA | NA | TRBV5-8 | CASSSPLATYEQYF | TGTGCCAGCAGCTCCCCTCTAGCGACCTACGAGCAGTACTTC
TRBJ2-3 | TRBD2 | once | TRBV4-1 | CASSQATSGSDTQYF | TGCGCCAGCAGCCAAGCCACTAGCGGGTCAGATACGCAGTATTTT
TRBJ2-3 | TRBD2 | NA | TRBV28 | CASSSPAGGQDTQYF | TGTGCCAGCAGTTCCCCGGCGGGAGGGCAAGATACGCAGTATTTT
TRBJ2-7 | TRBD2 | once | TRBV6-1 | CASSGRTSGSSYEQYF | TGTGCCAGCAGTGGAAGGACTAGCGGGAGCTCCTACGAGCAGTACTTC
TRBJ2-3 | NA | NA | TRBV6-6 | CASSESADTQYF | TGTGCCAGCAGTGAGTCCGCAGATACGCAGTATTTT
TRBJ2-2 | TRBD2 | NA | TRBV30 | CAWRGGFGELFF | TGTGCCTGGCGGGGGGGGTTCGGGGAGCTGTTTTTT
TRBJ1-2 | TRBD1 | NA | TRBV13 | CASSTRQGSYGYTF | TGTGCCAGCAGCACCCGACAGGGGAGTTATGGCTACACCTTC
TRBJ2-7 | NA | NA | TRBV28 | CASSFIADSYEQYF | TGTGCCAGCAGTTTTATAGCGGACTCCTACGAGCAGTACTTC
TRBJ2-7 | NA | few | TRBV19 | CASRPRTTGDSEQYF | TGTGCCAGTAGACCACGGACTACCGGAGATTCAGAGCAGTACTTC
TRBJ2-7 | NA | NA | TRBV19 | CASSIHQSEQYF | TGTGCCAGTAGTATTCACCAGTCCGAGCAGTACTTC
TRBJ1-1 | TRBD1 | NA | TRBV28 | CASSSGTERAFF | TGTGCCAGCAGTTCCGGGACAGAACGAGCTTTCTTT
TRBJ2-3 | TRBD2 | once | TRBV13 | CASSSPGLAGGGSTDTQYF | TGTGCCAGCAGTTCCCCGGGACTAGCGGGAGGCGGGAGCACAGATACGCAGTATTTT
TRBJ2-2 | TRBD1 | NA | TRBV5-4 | CASSLDGRTGVSGGELFF | TGTGCCAGCAGCTTGGATGGGAGGACAGGGGTTTCGGGCGGGGAGCTGTTTTTT